The following is a T cell receptor (beta chain) sequence with its context. This clonotype was recorded many times. It has no known antigen specificity. Within one base of it there is no much larger clone, and no base qualities were kept. The entry originates in a study of T cell repertoires in cytomegalovirus infection (dated by TCRdb to about 2019). With respect to the entire study: Donor HLA type was relevant to the analysis, as public TCR beta signatures indicated carriage of CMV infection together with the matching HLA type.

The CDR3 spans 14 residues, from the cysteine through the phenylalanine. The CDR3 DNA has 42 bases and is translated from base 1. V gives up 6 bases and J gives up 5 bases, and the segment between their germline ends measures 16 bases. The germline V gene (reference sequence) supplies CDR1 LNHNV and CDR2 YYDKDF. Sequenced using an Illumina HiSeq 1500. Using fastp trimming at Q25 and MiXCR clonotype assembly, TCRdb reanalyzed the public sequencing data and kept in-frame beta chains. Every CDR3 protein is listed once, alongside the most common genes and DNA of its rows. This sample has about 260,000 distinct CDR3 sequences in its table, and approximately 13% of those were observed once. The ten largest account for about 8.7% of the sample. The full study reports these points: The ex vivo response was dominated by HLA-C-restricted CMV-specific TCR beta clonotypes, which also provided the single most frequent clonotype in two of eight donors. Cumulative frequency of public TCR beta family members discriminated carriers of CMV infection plus the relevant HLA type in this cohort and an independent 352-donor cohort.

The sample taken for sequencing was PBMCs. The chain links TRBV15 with TRBJ2-5, with TRBD2 as a weak D call on 6 bases. This receptor was identified in a human donor in good health (CMV status not recorded). Some clones in this sample may be carry-over from other donors' samples. The CDR3 reads as follows: CATSPKREVETQYF. The DNA sequence follows: TGTGCCACCAGTCCAAAGAGGGAGGTGGAGACCCAGTACTTC. The full variable domain, completed from the reference TRBV15 and TRBJ2-5 proteins outside the CDR3, reads DAMVIQNPRYQVTQFGKPVTLSCSQTLNHNVMYWYQQKSSQAPKLLFHYYDKDFNNEADTPDNFQSRRPNTSFCFLDIRSPGLGDTAMYLCATSPKREVETQYFGPGTRLLVL.